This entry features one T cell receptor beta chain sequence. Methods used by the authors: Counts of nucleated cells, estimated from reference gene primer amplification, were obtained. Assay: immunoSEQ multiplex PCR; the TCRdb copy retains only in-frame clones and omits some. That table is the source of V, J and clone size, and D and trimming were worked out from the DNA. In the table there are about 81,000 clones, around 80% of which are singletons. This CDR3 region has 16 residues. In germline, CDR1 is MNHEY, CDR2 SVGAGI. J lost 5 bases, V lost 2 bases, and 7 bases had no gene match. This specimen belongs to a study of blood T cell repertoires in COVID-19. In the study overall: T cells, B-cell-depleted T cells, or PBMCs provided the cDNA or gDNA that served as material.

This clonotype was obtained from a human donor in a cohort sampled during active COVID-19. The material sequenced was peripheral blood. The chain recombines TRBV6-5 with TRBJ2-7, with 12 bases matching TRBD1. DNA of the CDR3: TGTGCCAGCAGTTACACCGGGACAGGGGGCTTCAACGAGCAGTACTTC. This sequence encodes CASSYTGTGGFNEQYF.